This entry lists 10 T cell receptor beta chains sequenced from one sample in a study of shared clonotypes between healthy human individuals. This table comes from immunoSEQ multiplex PCR, and its TCRdb copy is limited to in-frame clones, with some not included. Of roughly 650,000 clones in the sample, 96% were seen once. Only CD45RO-negative cells positively selected for CCR7 counted as naive CD8 cells, so terminally differentiated effector memory CD45RA+ cells were excluded. The sample comprised naive CD8+ T cells sorted from blood. The receptor set was obtained from a young woman in good health.

The chain uses TRBV4-1 and TRBJ1-1; 8 bases align to TRBD1. The J segment lost 4 bases and the V segment lost 3 bases, leaving 4 bases of the junction unmatched. Germline assignment: CDR1 MGHRA and CDR2 YSYEKL. The CDR3 totals 14 residues. For the CDR3, the DNA is TGCGCCAGCAGCCAGCTTGACAGGGGCACTGAAGCTTTCTTT. This encodes CASSQLDRGTEAFF.

The CDR3, as DNA: TGTGCCAGCAGTTACTCCCCGGGACTCCAAGAGACCCAGTACTTC. Translating it yields CASSYSPGLQETQYF. V is TRBV6-5 and J is TRBJ2-5, with a tentative D call TRBD2 (6 bases). V was cut by 0 bases and J by 1 base, with 9 bases left in between. The CDR3 is made up of 15 amino acids. Germline V gives CDR1 MNHEY, CDR2 SVGAGI.

The chain recombines TRBV2 with TRBJ2-1, with 7 bases identical to TRBD1. The trim removed 5 bases at V and 9 bases at J, leaving 19 bases unmatched. This CDR3 is built from 17 residues. Germline CDR1 SNHLY, CDR2 FYNNEI. The CDR3 region has the DNA TGTGCCAGCAGTTCGCCCGCCAGGGGGTCACCTGAAGGTGAGCAGTTCTTC. It encodes CASSSPARGSPEGEQFF. Full variable domain (missing parts from reference TRBV2 and TRBJ2-1): EPEVTQTPSHQVTQMGQEVILRCVPISNHLYFYWYRQILGQKVEFLVSFYNNEISEKSEIFDDQFSVERPDGSNFTLKIRSTKLEDSAMYFCASSSPARGSPEGEQFFGPGTRLTVL.

The genes are TRBV28 and TRBJ2-7, with TRBD2 as a possible D gene (5 bases). Germline V CDR1 and CDR2: MDHEN, SYDVKM. V was cut by 4 bases and J by 1 base, with 5 bases left in between. The CDR3 loop spans 12 amino acids. The chain's CDR3 is CASSSGSYEQYF. The CDR3 region has the DNA TGTGCCAGCAGTTCGGGATCCTACGAGCAGTACTTC. The complete variable domain, with remaining parts taken from reference TRBV28 and TRBJ2-7, reads DVKVTQSSRYLVKRTGEKVFLECVQDMDHENMFWYRQDPGLGLRLIYFSYDVKMKEKGDIPEGYSVSREKKERFSLILESASTNQTSMYLCASSSGSYEQYFGPGTRLTVT.

The gene calls are TRBV27 and TRBJ2-1, with no clear D. CDR3 length: 17 residues. Deletions cut 0 bases from V and 1 base from J, with 13 bases between. The germline V gene has CDR1 MNHEY and CDR2 SMNVEV (reference sequence). DNA of the CDR3: TGTGCCAGCAGTTTATCGGTGGGCACCCAGTCCTACAATGAGCAGTTCTTC. Translation gives CASSLSVGTQSYNEQFF.

The J gene is TRBJ1-1, the V gene TRBV28, with 8 bases that match TRBD1. Trimming removed 6 bases from V and 1 base from J; junction bases left unmatched: 4. The length of the CDR3 is 14 residues. Germline V gene data show CDR1 as MDHEN and CDR2 as SYDVKM. The CDR3 DNA follows: TGTGCCAGCAGAGCCGGGACAGGGAACACTGAAGCTTTCTTT. Translation: CASRAGTGNTEAFF.

This chain joins TRBV12-5 and TRBJ2-1; D is possibly TRBD1 (5 bases). Germline CDR1 reads LGHNT; CDR2 reads FRNRAP. The length of the CDR3 is 12 residues. Trimming pared 9 bases from V and 3 bases from J, leaving 9 bases between. The CDR3 nucleotides are TGTGCTAGCCAAGGACACTACAATGAGCAGTTCTTC. Translated, it gives CASQGHYNEQFF.

Notes on this clone: Other DNA sequences in the sample encode the same CDR3. The chain joins TRBV7-9 to TRBJ2-1, with no clear D. The CDR3 is made up of 11 amino acids. The V gene lost 3 bases and the J gene lost 7 bases, with 4 bases spanning the gap. Germline V CDR1 and CDR2: SEHNR, FQNEAQ (reference sequence). In DNA form, the CDR3 reads TGTGCCAGCAGCTTGGGGAATGAGCAGTTCTTC. It translates to CASSLGNEQFF.

The chain is built from TRBV4-1 and TRBJ2-2; D gene uncertain. Germline CDR1 and CDR2: MGHRA and YSYEKL. This CDR3 region has 14 residues. The V end was cut by 1 base, the J end by 3 bases, with 6 bases between. The CDR3 DNA sequence: TGCGCCAGCAGCCAAGGGCAGTACACCGGGGAGCTGTTTTTT. It is translated as CASSQGQYTGELFF.

This clone was found once. The CDR3 nucleotides read TGTGCCAGCAGCTCGGACAGCTACTATGGCTACACCTTC. Translating it yields CASSSDSYYGYTF. V and J are TRBV13 and TRBJ1-2, with a weak D call TRBD1 (6 bases). The length of the CDR3 is 13 residues. V lost 4 bases, J lost 3 bases, and 9 bases lay in between. Germline values: CDR1 PRHDT, CDR2 FYEKMQ (reference sequence).